A single sample is the source of the 20 T cell receptor beta chains below, sequenced in a study of cytotoxic CD8 clonotypes in ibrutinib-treated CLL. Profiled with immunoSEQ multiplex PCR; TCRdb holds only in-frame clones, not every one. In the table there are roughly 300,000 clones, 70% to 80% of which are singletons. This specimen consisted of PBMCs, obtained at disease progression, from a patient treated with ibrutinib. The source of these receptors is a human donor with chronic lymphocytic leukemia.

The chain recombines TRBV9 with TRBJ1-2, with D unclear. This CDR3 has 12 residues. Trimming stripped 4 bases from V and 6 bases from J, with 10 bases between. Germline V lookup: CDR1 SGDLS, CDR2 YYNGEE. CDR3 nucleotide sequence: TGTGCCAGCAGCTCCCGGACTGATGGCTACACCTTC. It codes for CASSSRTDGYTF. The full variable domain, completed using reference TRBV9 and TRBJ1-2, is DSGVTQTPKHLITATGQRVTLRCSPRSGDLSVYWYQQSLDQGLQFLIQYYNGEERAKGNILERFSAQQFPDLHSELNLSSLELGDSALYFCASSSRTDGYTFGSGTRLTVV.

The J gene is TRBJ2-1, the V gene TRBV2; 11 positions agree with TRBD2. The ends lost 4 bases at V and 5 bases at J; junction bases unmatched: 7. Looked up from germline, CDR1 is SNHLY and CDR2 is FYNNEI. This CDR3 has 16 amino acids. CDR3 bases: TGTGCCAGCAGTGCTGTAGCGGGAGGGCCTGACAATGAGCAGTTCTTC. It specifies CASSAVAGGPDNEQFF.

V is TRBV5-1 and J is TRBJ2-7; 7 bases are shared with TRBD2. The V gene's germline CDR1 is SGHRS and CDR2 YFSETQ. V lost 2 bases and J lost 4; bases outside the gene matches: 6. This CDR3 spans 14 amino acids. CDR3 protein: CASSFNGGGYEQYF. For the CDR3, the DNA is TGCGCCAGCAGCTTTAACGGCGGGGGATACGAGCAGTACTTC.

The gene calls are TRBV5-4 and TRBJ2-2, with 13 bases fitting TRBD2. V was pared by 3 bases and J by 0 bases, with 5 bases of the junction left unmatched. Germline assignment: CDR1 SGHNT and CDR2 YYREEE (reference sequence). This CDR3 comprises 18 residues. DNA of the CDR3: TGTGCCAGCAGCTCGGGACTAGCGGGGAATCCGAACACCGGGGAGCTGTTTTTT. Protein product: CASSSGLAGNPNTGELFF.

V and J are TRBV11-3 and TRBJ2-7; the D gene is possibly TRBD2 (6 bases). The V end was cut by 4 bases, the J end by 3 bases, with 16 bases between. Germline lookup yields CDR1 SGHNT and CDR2 YENEEA. The CDR3 extends over 15 amino acids. The CDR3 sequence is CASSSGVGDGYEQYF. The CDR3 region has the DNA TGTGCCAGCAGCTCGGGAGTGGGTGATGGCTACGAGCAGTACTTC.

On this clone itself: This CDR3 is also generated by other DNA sequences in the sample. The V and J genes are TRBV6-5 and TRBJ2-5, with D hard to call. Germline values: CDR1 MNHEY, CDR2 SVGAGI. V shed 2 bases and J shed 2 bases, with 0 bases lying between them. The CDR3 length is 11 residues. The CDR3 protein is CASSYQETQYF. The CDR3 DNA follows: TGTGCCAGCAGTTACCAAGAGACCCAGTACTTC.

This rearrangement joins TRBV2 to TRBJ2-7, with 11 bases fitting TRBD1. The CDR3 sequence is 15 residues long. Germline V lookup: CDR1 SNHLY, CDR2 FYNNEI. The V segment lost 6 bases and the J segment 1 base; nucleotides outside the gene matches: 5. The CDR3 is CASRAGTGGSYEQYF. The DNA of the CDR3 is TGTGCCAGCAGAGCTGGGACAGGGGGATCCTACGAGCAGTACTTC.

This clone occurred once. This chain links TRBV4-3 with TRBJ1-4; tentatively, D is TRBD1 (6 bases). The V and J ends lost 0 bases and 7 bases respectively, with 12 bases between them. Germline values: CDR1 LGHNA, CDR2 YSLEER. This CDR3 has 15 residues. CDR3 protein: CASSQDSLTGEKLFF. The CDR3 nucleotides read TGCGCCAGCAGCCAAGACTCCTTGACAGGTGAAAAACTGTTTTTT.

CDR3 in DNA: TGTGCCAGCATGTGGACTAGCGTCGTTGGCACAGATACGCAGTATTTT. Its protein is CASMWTSVVGTDTQYF. The J gene is TRBJ2-3, the V gene TRBV2; 9 nucleotides line up with TRBD2. Germline-derived CDR1 and CDR2 are SNHLY and FYNNEI. The CDR3 length is 16 residues. V dropped 7 bases and J dropped 1; count of bases not matched to a gene: 9.

V and J are TRBV7-9 and TRBJ2-2; 7 bases agree with TRBD1. The CDR3 is 16 residues long. The V and J ends lost 4 bases and 2 bases, in that order; junction bases with no gene match: 7. Germline lookup yields CDR1 SEHNR and CDR2 FQNEAQ (reference sequence). Here the CDR3 reads CASSSPDRRNTGELFF. The CDR3 DNA sequence: TGTGCCAGCAGCTCCCCGGACAGGAGAAACACCGGGGAGCTGTTTTTT.

The chain carries TRBV2 and TRBJ2-7; TRBD1 matches at 7 bases. Germline loops: CDR1 SNHLY, CDR2 FYNNEI. V dropped 7 bases and J dropped 5; count of bases not matched to a gene: 11. This CDR3 comprises 14 residues. The CDR3 sequence: CASMSGQAPHEQYF. In DNA form, the CDR3 reads TGTGCCAGCATGAGCGGACAGGCCCCCCACGAGCAGTACTTC.

This chain uses TRBV25-1 with TRBJ2-2; the D gene is possibly TRBD1 (6 bases). Trimming took off 3 bases at V and 2 bases at J, with 19 bases between the two ends. Germline V gene data show CDR1 as MGHDK and CDR2 as SYGVNS. The CDR3 has 18 amino acids. The CDR3: CASSDPPGHTYNTGELFF. CDR3 bases: TGTGCCAGCAGTGATCCTCCGGGACACACCTACAACACCGGGGAGCTGTTTTTT.

V usage is TRBV5-4 and J usage is TRBJ1-1; 7 nucleotides match TRBD1. The CDR3 runs 13 residues. V shed 1 base and J 4 bases; nucleotides not matched to a gene: 1. Germline assignment: CDR1 SGHNT and CDR2 YYREEE (reference sequence). The CDR3 DNA follows: TGTGCCAGCAGCTTGACAGGGGCCACTGAAGCTTTCTTT. Translating gives CASSLTGATEAFF.

The rearrangement joins TRBV2 to TRBJ1-2; no clear D. V lost 6 bases, J lost 4 bases, and 12 bases lay in between. Germline CDR1 reads SNHLY; CDR2 reads FYNNEI. The CDR3 length is 13 residues. The CDR3 here is CASSLGQSYGYTF. For the CDR3, the DNA is TGTGCCAGCAGCCTGGGCCAGTCCTATGGCTACACCTTC.

This rearrangement joins TRBV9 to TRBJ2-1; 9 bases align to TRBD2. In germline, CDR1 is SGDLS, CDR2 YYNGEE. This CDR3 contains 18 residues. The J segment lost 2 bases and the V segment lost 10 bases, leaving 19 bases of the junction unmatched. The CDR3 bases are TGTGCCCCAAGAGGCGCGGTCGGCGGGAGGGATGCCTACAATGAGCAGTTCTTC. Its translation is CAPRGAVGGRDAYNEQFF. The variable domain in full, completed from reference TRBV9 and TRBJ2-1, reads DSGVTQTPKHLITATGQRVTLRCSPRSGDLSVYWYQQSLDQGLQFLIQYYNGEERAKGNILERFSAQQFPDLHSELNLSSLELGDSALYFCAPRGAVGGRDAYNEQFFGPGTRLTVL.

The V gene is TRBV11-2, the J gene TRBJ2-7; 8 nucleotides align to TRBD1. With V trimmed by 4 bases and J by 5 bases, 4 bases remained unmatched. This CDR3 region has 13 residues. Germline V lookup: CDR1 SGHAT, CDR2 FQNNGV. The CDR3 here is CASSSDRANEQYF. Written as DNA, the CDR3 is TGTGCCAGCAGCTCGGACAGGGCCAACGAGCAGTACTTC. The complete variable domain, with remaining parts taken from reference TRBV11-2 and TRBJ2-7, reads EAGVAQSPRYKIIEKRQSVAFWCNPISGHATLYWYQQILGQGPKLLIQFQNNGVVDDSQLPKDRFSAERLKGVDSTLKIQPAKLEDSAVYLCASSSDRANEQYFGPGTRLTVT.

The rearrangement uses TRBV11-3 and TRBJ2-7; the match to TRBD2 covers 11 bases. Germline values: CDR1 SGHNT, CDR2 YENEEA. This CDR3 has 14 residues. V shed 1 base, J shed 6 bases, and the junction held 2 bases outside the gene matches. The CDR3 reads CASSLGGTSGEQYF. As DNA, the CDR3 is TGTGCCAGCAGCTTAGGCGGGACTAGCGGCGAGCAGTACTTC.

The V call is TRBV4-3, the J call TRBJ1-3; D perhaps matches TRBD1 (6 bases). The CDR3 has 17 amino acids. The germline gives CDR1 LGHNA, CDR2 YSLEER. Trimming shortened V by 1 base and J by 0 bases, and 13 bases separated the two germline ends. The CDR3 sequence: CASSQAQQGISGNTIYF. The CDR3 DNA sequence: TGCGCCAGCAGCCAAGCCCAGCAGGGGATCTCTGGAAACACCATATATTTT.

The CDR3 spells CASSRDRGDEKLFF. The CDR3 bases are TGTGCCAGCAGCCGGGACAGGGGTGATGAAAAACTGTTTTTT. V usage is TRBV6-5 and J usage is TRBJ1-4, with 10 bases aligning to TRBD1. Germline assignment: CDR1 MNHEY and CDR2 SVGAGI. V shed 6 bases and J 6 bases; nucleotides not matched to a gene: 4. The CDR3 has 14 amino acids.

The rearrangement links TRBV7-2 to TRBJ1-6; D may be TRBD1 (6 bases). The germline gives CDR1 SGHTA, CDR2 FQGNSA. Trimming shortened V by 4 bases and J by 7 bases, and 26 bases separated the two germline ends. CDR3 size: 19 residues. This CDR3 reads CASSSIPLPGGTINSPLHF. The CDR3 bases are TGTGCCAGCAGCTCTATACCTCTCCCTGGCGGGACAATCAATTCACCCCTCCACTTT.